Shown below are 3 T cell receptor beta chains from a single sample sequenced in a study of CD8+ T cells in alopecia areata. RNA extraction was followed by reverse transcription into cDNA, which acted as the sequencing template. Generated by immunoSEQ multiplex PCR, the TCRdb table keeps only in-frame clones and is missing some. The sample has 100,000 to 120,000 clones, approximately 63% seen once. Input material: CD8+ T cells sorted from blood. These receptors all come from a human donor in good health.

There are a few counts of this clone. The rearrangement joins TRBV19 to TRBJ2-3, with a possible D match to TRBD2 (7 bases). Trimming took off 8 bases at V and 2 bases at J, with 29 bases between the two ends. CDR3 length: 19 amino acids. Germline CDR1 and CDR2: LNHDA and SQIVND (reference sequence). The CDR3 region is CASSQPGGPAGTVTDTQYF. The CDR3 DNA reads TGTGCCAGTTCCCAACCCGGGGGGCCTGCGGGGACGGTCACAGATACGCAGTATTTT.

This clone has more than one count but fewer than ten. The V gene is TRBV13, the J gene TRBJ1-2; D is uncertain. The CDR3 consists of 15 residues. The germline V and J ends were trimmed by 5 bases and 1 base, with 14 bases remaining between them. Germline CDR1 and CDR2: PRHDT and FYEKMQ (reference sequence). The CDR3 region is CASSISPGVNYGYTF. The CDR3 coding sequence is TGTGCCAGCAGCATCTCCCCTGGGGTTAACTATGGCTACACCTTC.

The CDR3 here is CASSFDWGATDTQYF. CDR3 in DNA: TGCGCCAGCAGCTTCGACTGGGGAGCCACAGATACGCAGTATTTT. The chain joins TRBV5-1 to TRBJ2-3; TRBD2 is a possible D gene (5 bases). The V gene's germline CDR1 is SGHRS and CDR2 YFSETQ. This CDR3 has 15 amino acids. Trimming stripped 2 bases from V and 2 bases from J, with 12 bases between.